This T cell receptor beta chain was sequenced for a study of control samples from healthy donors and cancer patients. The table lists this clone with a count of one. CDR3 length equals 13 residues. The V segment lost 6 bases and the J segment 6 bases; nucleotides outside the gene matches: 5. CDR1 and CDR2 from the germline V gene are MNHEY and SVGAGI. Measured with immunoSEQ multiplex PCR; TCRdb has only the in-frame clones, and not every one. This sample yields around 130,000 clones, of which about 83% are seen a single time; about 12% belongs to the top ten. The receptor comes from a man aged 25 to 45 in good health. The chain recombines TRBV6-5 with TRBJ1-1, with 9 positions matching TRBD1. The source material was blood. In DNA form, the CDR3 reads TGTGCCAGCAGCACGGACAGGGGCTCTGAAGCTTTCTTT. It codes for CASSTDRGSEAFF.